Listed below are T cell receptor beta chains from one sample, sequenced in a study of control samples from healthy donors and cancer patients. Assay used: immunoSEQ multiplex PCR; TCRdb lists only in-frame clones, some missing. The sample yields approximately 50,000 clones, about 87% seen once. Sequencing input: PBMCs. The receptors originated from a woman aged 55-70 years with lung cancer. Each CDR3 is given with its conserved first and last residue. The order of the fields is D gene, CDR3 length, V gene, clone size, J gene, CDR3 protein, CDR3 DNA. D genes are given only for firm matches. Clone sizes are given selectively: once, few, many, or a class where the clone is expanded.

-	14	TRBV28	-	TRBJ1-4	CASSLGGPGEKLFF	TGTGCCAGCAGTCTAGGGGGGCCGGGAGAAAAACTGTTTTTT
-	12	TRBV28	-	TRBJ1-5	CATQFSVQPQHF	TGTGCCACCCAGTTTAGCGTTCAGCCCCAGCATTTT
TRBD2	16	TRBV7-2	-	TRBJ2-1	CASSPTSGPPIDEQFF	TGTGCCAGCAGCCCCACTAGCGGGCCCCCTATCGATGAGCAGTTCTTC
TRBD1	15	TRBV5-1	-	TRBJ1-4	CASSTTGGSNEKLFF	TGCGCCAGCAGCACAACAGGGGGATCAAATGAAAAACTGTTTTTT
TRBD2	15	TRBV29-1	once	TRBJ2-7	CSVLRGGLDWNEQYF	TGCAGCGTTCTACGGGGGGGGCTTGATTGGAACGAGCAGTACTTC
-	13	TRBV10-1	-	TRBJ1-5	CASSVQINQPQHF	TGCGCCAGCAGTGTCCAGATCAATCAGCCCCAGCATTTT
-	12	TRBV29-1	-	TRBJ2-3	CSVRPGPDTQYF	TGCAGCGTCCGACCTGGCCCAGATACGCAGTATTTT
TRBD1	19	TRBV24-1	-	TRBJ2-2	CATSDSIPGQGVTTGELFF	TGTGCCACCAGTGACTCTATCCCGGGACAGGGGGTGACCACCGGGGAGCTGTTTTTT
TRBD2	13	TRBV2	-	TRBJ2-1	CASMGLAHGEQFF	TGTGCCAGCATGGGACTAGCCCACGGTGAGCAGTTCTTC
-	15	TRBV9	-	TRBJ1-1	CASSSTVALDDEAFF	TGTGCCAGCAGTTCTACAGTAGCCCTAGACGATGAAGCTTTCTTT
-	15	TRBV27	-	TRBJ2-4	CASSLSTAVKNIQYF	TGTGCCAGCAGTTTATCGACAGCTGTCAAAAACATTCAGTACTTC
-	13	TRBV7-3	-	TRBJ2-1	CASSLDAYNEQFF	TGTGCCAGCAGCTTAGACGCTTACAATGAGCAGTTCTTC
-	13	TRBV29-1	-	TRBJ1-6	CSVLDSSNSPLHF	TGCAGCGTGTTGGACAGCTCAAATTCACCCCTCCACTTT
-	14	TRBV11-2	-	TRBJ1-1	CASSSPGGNTEAFF	TGTGCCAGCAGCTCCCCGGGGGGGAACACTGAAGCTTTCTTT
TRBD1	14	TRBV29-1	-	TRBJ1-1	CSGGQGGGVTEAFF	TGCAGCGGAGGACAGGGGGGAGGAGTGACTGAAGCTTTCTTT
-	13	TRBV3-1/TRBV3-2	-	TRBJ2-1	CASSQATSNEQFF	TGTGCCAGCAGCCAAGCGACTAGCAATGAGCAGTTCTTC
TRBD1	14	TRBV10-2	once	TRBJ2-1	CASRGTGMGNEQFF	TGCGCCAGCAGGGGGACAGGGATGGGCAATGAGCAGTTCTTC